This T cell receptor beta chain is from a study of shared clonotypes between healthy human individuals. The method was immunoSEQ multiplex PCR; TCRdb's version includes in-frame clones alone and lacks a portion of them. The sample shows approximately 510,000 clones, more than 65% of them seen only once. Recent vaccinations or acute infections were absent in the healthy HIV-negative adult donors. The germline V gene has CDR1 LNHDA and CDR2 SQIVND (reference sequence). The CDR3 has 14 amino acids. V shed 5 bases, J shed 4 bases, and the junction held 6 bases outside the gene matches. This clonotype originated in a middle-aged woman in good health. Some clones in this sample may be carry-over from other donors' samples. The sequenced sample was PBMCs. The genes are TRBV19 and TRBJ1-2; 8 nucleotides line up with TRBD1. DNA of the CDR3: TGTGCCAGTAGTCCGAGACAGGGGAGCTATGGCTACACCTTC. Its translation: CASSPRQGSYGYTF.